Below are 11 T cell receptor beta chains sequenced from a single sample in a study of blood T cell repertoires in COVID-19. Only in-frame clones appear in the TCRdb table, and some are missing; sequencing was by immunoSEQ multiplex PCR. Here the sample spans over 150,000 clones, around nine tenths being singletons. Specimen: peripheral blood. The receptors shown here come from a man between 60 and 70 years old with COVID-19, enrolled during active disease.

V and J are TRBV18 and TRBJ1-4; TRBD1 agrees at 7 bases. The V gene's germline CDR1 is KGHSH and CDR2 LQKENI. The CDR3 has 14 amino acids. V was clipped by 4 bases and J by 7 bases; unmatched bases: 6. CDR3 sequence (DNA): TGTGCCAGCTCACTCGACAGGGTAGTTGAAAAACTGTTTTTT. Protein sequence: CASSLDRVVEKLFF.

This chain connects TRBV7-9 to TRBJ1-2, with 10 bases that match TRBD1. Germline V gene sequence: CDR1 SEHNR, CDR2 FQNEAQ (reference sequence). V shed 5 bases and J 6 bases; nucleotides not matched to a gene: 3. The CDR3 loop spans 13 amino acids. CDR3 protein: CASSKGQGNGYTF. CDR3 coding DNA: TGTGCCAGCAGCAAGGGACAGGGGAATGGCTACACCTTC.

The rearrangement joins TRBV27 to TRBJ2-7; unclear D gene. V was pared by 4 bases and J by 3 bases, with 16 bases between. Germline V gives CDR1 MNHEY, CDR2 SMNVEV (reference sequence). The CDR3 is 15 amino acids. Here the CDR3 DNA reads TGTGCCAGCAGTTCCTCCCCCCTAAGTGGCTACGAGCAGTACTTC. Translation gives CASSSSPLSGYEQYF.

The DNA for the CDR3 is TGTGCCAGCAGTTACTGGACTAGCGGGACCAACAATGAGCAGTTCTTC. Its protein is CASSYWTSGTNNEQFF. The chain has TRBV6-2 or TRBV6-3 and TRBJ2-1, with TRBD2 matching over 12 bases. Per the germline V gene, CDR1 is MNHEY and CDR2 is SVGEGT. The CDR3 consists of 16 residues. The V and J ends lost 1 base and 5 bases, in that order; junction bases with no gene match: 3.

V is TRBV29-1 and J is TRBJ1-1; weak D call: TRBD1 (6 bases). Per germline, CDR1 SQVTM and CDR2 ANQGSEA. CDR3 length: 13 residues. V was trimmed by 5 bases and J by 2 bases, leaving 12 bases between them. DNA of the CDR3: TGCAGCGTTTCAGGGGTCGGAAACACTGAAGCTTTCTTT. Its translation: CSVSGVGNTEAFF.

J is TRBJ2-4 and V is TRBV11-3; D is unresolved. Trimming removed 1 base at V and 0 bases at J, with 10 bases between. CDR1 SGHNT and CDR2 YENEEA come from the germline V gene. This CDR3 has 16 amino acids. CDR3: CASSLGDGVAKNIQYF. The CDR3 nucleotides are TGTGCCAGCAGCTTAGGAGACGGAGTAGCCAAAAACATTCAGTACTTC.

The chain recombines TRBV18 with TRBJ1-5, with TRBD1 as a possible D gene (6 bases). The V gene lost 6 bases and the J gene lost 11 bases, with 17 bases spanning the gap. Germline V gene sequence: CDR1 KGHSH, CDR2 LQKENI. The CDR3 loop spans 13 amino acids. The CDR3 nucleotides read TGTGCCAGCTCCACAGCAGGGGACCAGGCCCAGCATTTT. This encodes CASSTAGDQAQHF.

The rearrangement joins TRBV6-4 to TRBJ2-1; 7 bases are a match to TRBD2. CDR1 and CDR2 from the germline V gene are MRHNA and SNTAGT. J was trimmed by 2 bases and V by 2 bases; bases with no gene match: 6. The CDR3 consists of 16 residues. The CDR3 bases are TGTGCCAGCAGTGACGTGGCGGGAGCCCCCTACAATGAGCAGTTCTTC. This codes for CASSDVAGAPYNEQFF.

This chain links TRBV4-2 with TRBJ2-1; 8 bases are shared with TRBD1. Germline loops: CDR1 LGHNA, CDR2 YNFKEQ. V dropped 3 bases and J dropped 5; count of bases not matched to a gene: 9. This CDR3 has 16 residues. The CDR3 sequence is CASSQAQGAVNNEQFF. The CDR3, as DNA: TGTGCCAGCAGCCAGGCTCAGGGGGCTGTGAACAATGAGCAGTTCTTC.

The V and J genes are TRBV28 and TRBJ2-7, with 10 bases identical to TRBD2. From germline, CDR1 is MDHEN and CDR2 SYDVKM. The J segment lost 6 bases and the V segment lost 4 bases, leaving 12 bases of the junction unmatched. The CDR3 totals 16 residues. This chain's CDR3 is CASSSPASGGVGEQYF. The CDR3 region has the DNA TGTGCCAGCAGTTCCCCAGCTAGCGGGGGTGTTGGCGAGCAGTACTTC.

V and J are TRBV2 and TRBJ1-2; 11 bases line up with TRBD1. The CDR3 totals 16 residues. CDR1 is SNHLY, CDR2 FYNNEI, per germline. V shed 2 bases and J 8 bases; nucleotides not matched to a gene: 10. The CDR3 region is CASSERLDRGRGGYTF. The CDR3 nucleotides read TGTGCCAGCAGTGAAAGGTTGGACAGGGGGCGTGGAGGCTACACCTTC.